The 7 T cell receptor beta chains below were found in one sample sequenced in a study of T-cell memory formation after mild COVID-19. TCRdb fed the 5' RACE reads into MiXCR, producing one record per CDR3 protein. This sample has 350,000 to 450,000 distinct CDR3 sequences, with about an eighth found just once. Sequencing was done on a sample of PBMCs or a T cell subset sorted from them (not recorded which). The receptors shown here come from a man younger than 35 who had mild COVID-19 (a few samples of this study predate the infection). Cell type and time point are not known.

This clonotype showed up just a few times. The chain employs TRBV19 and TRBJ2-1; D unclear. The germline gives CDR1 LNHDA, CDR2 SQIVND (reference sequence). The CDR3 is 13 residues long. V gave up 6 bases and J gave up 6 bases, with 12 bases separating them. The CDR3: CASSPAVSNEQFF. CDR3 bases: TGTGCCAGTAGCCCCGCCGTCTCCAATGAGCAGTTCTTC.

V gene TRBV7-2 combines with J gene TRBJ1-3, with 11 bases lining up with TRBD1. This CDR3 has 16 residues. Germline trimming cut 8 bases from V and 4 bases from J; bases unmatched to any gene: 10. The germline CDR1 and CDR2 sequences are SGHTA and FQGNSA. In nucleotides, the CDR3 is TGTGCCAGCGGGAGAAGGACAGGGGGCATCGGAAACACCATATATTTT. This sequence encodes CASGRRTGGIGNTIYF.

In this sample, this clonotype turned up a few times. This chain joins TRBV5-1 and TRBJ2-5, with 7 bases fitting TRBD2. Per germline, CDR1 SGHRS and CDR2 YFSETQ. The CDR3 consists of 14 residues. The V gene end was trimmed by 0 bases and the J gene end by 5 bases; junction bases not matched to a gene: 4. The CDR3 DNA reads as TGCGCCAGCAGCTTGGGACTAGCTACGGAGACCCAGTACTTC. Protein: CASSLGLATETQYF.

The rearrangement uses TRBV5-4 and TRBJ2-2; 9 bases align to TRBD1. Germline assignment: CDR1 SGHNT and CDR2 YYREEE (reference sequence). The CDR3 loop spans 17 amino acids. Trimming cost V 0 bases and J 1 base; bases outside gene matches: 4. The CDR3 loop is CASSLADRGRNTGELFF. Here the CDR3 DNA reads TGTGCCAGCAGCTTGGCGGACAGGGGACGGAACACCGGGGAGCTGTTTTTT.

This clonotype came up a few times. The CDR3 DNA is TGCAGTGCTAGAGATTTTAGCGGGGGCCGAGAGCAGTTCTTC. Protein sequence: CSARDFSGGREQFF. The chain is built from TRBV20-1 and TRBJ2-1, with 9 bases that match TRBD2. This CDR3 is 14 amino acids long. The V segment lost 0 bases and the J segment 10 bases; nucleotides outside the gene matches: 7. In germline, CDR1 is DFQATT, CDR2 SNEGSKA (reference sequence).

This clonotype was counted only a few times. The CDR3 spells CASSDEQGFETEAFF. The CDR3 DNA reads as TGTGCCAGCAGTGATGAACAGGGGTTTGAGACTGAAGCTTTCTTT. The V gene is TRBV2, the J gene TRBJ1-1, with TRBD1 matching 7 bases. This CDR3 spans 15 amino acids. V lost 3 bases, J lost 5 bases, and 9 bases stayed unmatched. Per germline, CDR1 SNHLY and CDR2 FYNNEI. Based on the CDR3 plus reference TRBV2 and TRBJ1-1, the full variable domain is EPEVTQTPSHQVTQMGQEVILRCVPISNHLYFYWYRQILGQKVEFLVSFYNNEISEKSEIFDDQFSVERPDGSNFTLKIRSTKLEDSAMYFCASSDEQGFETEAFFGQGTRLTVV.

V is TRBV19 and J is TRBJ1-2; D is uncertain. The germline V gene has CDR1 LNHDA and CDR2 SQIVND (reference sequence). The CDR3 loop spans 18 amino acids. The V end was cut by 3 bases, the J end by 2 bases, with 22 bases between. The CDR3 DNA sequence: TGTGCCAGTAGTATTCAAGTCATAGCCCGGGGTTTCAACTATGGCTACACCTTC. Translation: CASSIQVIARGFNYGYTF.